This T cell receptor (beta chain) comes out of a study of T cells in Graves' hyperthyroidism and ophthalmopathy. TCR beta CDR3 region amplification was performed from RNA transcripts. The primer set for the first-round RT-PCR of the TCR CDR3 was HTBI. MiXCR, run by TCRdb on the multiplex PCR reads, gives a single entry per CDR3 protein. The table records fewer than 550,000 distinct CDR3 sequences, around 22% of them present only once. The CDR3 length is 13 residues. The germline gives CDR1 SGHRS, CDR2 YFSETQ. The ends were cut back, 2 bases at V and 8 bases at J, with 10 bases in the middle. The sequence came from a woman aged 25-40 years with Graves' ophthalmopathy. The sequenced sample consisted of blood. The rearrangement uses TRBV5-1 and TRBJ1-4; no clear D. The CDR3 sequence is CASSLQIGEKLFF. DNA for the CDR3: TGCGCCAGCAGCTTACAGATCGGGGAAAAACTGTTTTTT.